Below, one T cell receptor beta chain is given with its context. This sample was included in a study of somatic mutations in cytotoxic T cells in rheumatoid arthritis. Study background: Selected populations of V beta antibody-stained T cells underwent flow sorting at nearly 100% purity; these encompassed V beta1+ cells subjected to TCRB sequencing.

This table comes from immunoSEQ multiplex PCR, and its TCRdb copy is limited to in-frame clones, with some not included. The table records 18,000 or so clones, roughly 70% of them present only once. This clonotype originated in an older woman in good health. Sequences were obtained from CD8+ T cells sorted from blood.

The CDR3 loop is CASSLEGQLNEKLFF. CDR3 nucleotides: TGTGCCAGCAGCTTAGAGGGCCAGCTTAATGAAAAACTGTTTTTT. The rearrangement uses TRBV7-9 and TRBJ1-4; no clear D. The CDR3 totals 15 residues. Germline assignment: CDR1 SEHNR and CDR2 FQNEAQ (reference sequence). V lost 1 base and J 4 bases, leaving 10 bases between the germline ends.